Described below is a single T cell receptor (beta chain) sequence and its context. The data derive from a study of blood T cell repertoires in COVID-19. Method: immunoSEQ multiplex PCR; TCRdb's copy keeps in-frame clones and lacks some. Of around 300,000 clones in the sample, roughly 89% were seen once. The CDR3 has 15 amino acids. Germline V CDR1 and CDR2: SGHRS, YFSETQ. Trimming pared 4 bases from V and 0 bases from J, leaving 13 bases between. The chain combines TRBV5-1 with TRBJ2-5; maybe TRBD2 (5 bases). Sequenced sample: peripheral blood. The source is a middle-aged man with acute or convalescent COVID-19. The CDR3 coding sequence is TGCGCCAGCAGCACGGGTCGGGAACACCAAGAGACCCAGTACTTC. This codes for CASSTGREHQETQYF.